What follows are 23 T cell receptor beta chains derived from one specimen sequenced in a study of Ad26.COV2.S vaccination and SARS-CoV-2 variants. Libraries were prepared by immunoSEQ multiplex PCR; TCRdb keeps only in-frame clonotypes and omits some of them. The table includes about 350,000 clones, 75% to 90% detected once. Stated treatment: around 19 received Ad26.COV2.S at low or high dose, single or two shots; 5 received placebo; per-sample allocation not given. Day 63 following the first vaccine or placebo injection was when the samples were taken. Sequenced here: peripheral blood, sampled in a trial of Ad26.COV2.S vaccine versus placebo. These receptors came from a person aged 18-60 years who received the Ad26.COV2.S COVID-19 vaccine or a placebo.

The rearrangement joins TRBV5-4 to TRBJ2-7, with a weak D call TRBD2 (6 bases). The CDR3 totals 14 residues. The germline V gene has CDR1 SGHNT and CDR2 YYREEE (reference sequence). V gave up 1 base and J gave up 2 bases, with 10 bases separating them. The CDR3 region has the DNA TGTGCCAGCAGCTTGTTGGAGGGCCCCTACGAGCAGTACTTC. Protein product: CASSLLEGPYEQYF.

This rearrangement joins TRBV6-2 or TRBV6-3 to TRBJ2-7; D call uncertain. The CDR3 runs to 12 residues. Trimming took 6 bases from V and 5 from J, leaving 11 bases between them. Germline V gene sequence: CDR1 MNHEY, CDR2 SVGEGT. The CDR3 here is CASSETSHEQYF. CDR3 bases: TGTGCCAGCAGCGAAACAAGCCACGAGCAGTACTTC.

This chain links TRBV7-2 with TRBJ2-7; D perhaps matches TRBD2 (6 bases). The CDR3 has 15 amino acids. Trimming removed 2 bases at V and 2 bases at J, with 13 bases between. Germline V gives CDR1 SGHTA, CDR2 FQGNSA. The CDR3 DNA reads TGTGCCAGCAGCTTAAGGCGGGACGTAGCCTACGAGCAGTACTTC. This gives the protein CASSLRRDVAYEQYF.

The rearrangement links TRBV7-3 to TRBJ2-7, with TRBD2 identical over 7 bases. The CDR3 contains 14 residues. Trimming took 5 bases from V and 6 from J; bases not matched to a gene: 10. Germline V gives CDR1 SGHTA, CDR2 FQGTGA. This chain's CDR3 is CASSPGLVPAEQYF. In nucleotides, the CDR3 is TGTGCCAGCAGCCCAGGACTAGTTCCAGCCGAGCAGTACTTC.

In DNA, the CDR3 is TGTGCCAGTAACAATTGGGCAGGGGGACGTGGCTACACCTTC. It translates to CASNNWAGGRGYTF. The chain employs TRBV19 and TRBJ1-2; 7 bases match TRBD1. The J segment lost 7 bases and the V segment lost 7 bases, leaving 12 bases of the junction unmatched. The CDR3 is made up of 14 amino acids. CDR1 LNHDA and CDR2 SQIVND come from the germline V gene (reference sequence).

The V gene is TRBV2, the J gene TRBJ1-1; D possibly corresponds to TRBD1 (5 bases). Between the trimmed V and J ends, which lost 3 bases and 4 bases, there was a span of 12 bases. The CDR3 runs to 14 residues. The germline gives CDR1 SNHLY, CDR2 FYNNEI. In nucleotides, the CDR3 is TGTGCCAGCAGTGATCAGGGCCCCGGCACTGAAGCTTTCTTT. This codes for CASSDQGPGTEAFF.

The genes are TRBV3-1 (or the pseudogene TRBV3-2) and TRBJ1-6; tentative D call: TRBD1 (5 bases). The V gene's germline CDR1 is LGHDT and CDR2 YNNKEL (reference sequence). V dropped 1 base and J dropped 6 bases, with 13 bases sitting between them. This CDR3 contains 16 residues. The CDR3 DNA reads as TGTGCCAGCAGCCAAGTAATCGGGGGGGGTAATTCACCCCTCCACTTT. Translated: CASSQVIGGGNSPLHF.

The genes are TRBV28 and TRBJ2-7; perhaps TRBD2 as D (6 bases). Trimming left V 5 bases short and J 5 bases short, with 13 bases between. This CDR3 region has 13 residues. Per the germline V gene, CDR1 is MDHEN and CDR2 is SYDVKM. This chain's CDR3 is CASSTGTPHEQYF. The DNA of the CDR3 is TGTGCCAGCAGTACCGGGACTCCCCACGAGCAGTACTTC.

The J gene is TRBJ1-4, the V gene TRBV7-9, with 8 bases identical to TRBD1. This CDR3 is built from 15 residues. Trimming took 4 bases from V and 6 from J; bases not matched to a gene: 7. The germline CDR1 and CDR2 sequences are SEHNR and FQNEAQ (reference sequence). The CDR3 spells CASSSLDRGDEKLFF. The CDR3 region has the DNA TGTGCCAGCAGCTCACTAGACAGGGGCGATGAAAAACTGTTTTTT.

This clone has only one observation. The V call is TRBV5-5, the J call TRBJ1-2, with 10 bases fitting TRBD1. The CDR3 contains 15 residues. Trimming removed 6 bases from V and 3 bases from J; junction bases left unmatched: 8. CDR1 and CDR2 from the germline V gene are SGHKS and YYEKEE (reference sequence). CDR3 DNA: TGTGCCAGCACCCCGACAGGGGGCGATGACTATGGCTACACCTTC. This encodes CASTPTGGDDYGYTF.

The chain has TRBV28 and TRBJ1-2, with 7 bases fitting TRBD1. Germline trimming cut 5 bases from V and 4 bases from J; bases unmatched to any gene: 4. Germline CDR1 reads MDHEN; CDR2 reads SYDVKM. CDR3 length: 13 residues. The chain's CDR3 is CASSVPGGYGYTF. The CDR3 DNA follows: TGTGCCAGCAGTGTCCCAGGGGGCTATGGCTACACCTTC.

V gene TRBV29-1 combines with J gene TRBJ1-2; no firm D call. The CDR3 is 11 amino acids. Between the trimmed V and J ends, which lost 7 bases and 2 bases, there was a span of 8 bases. Germline assignment: CDR1 SQVTM and CDR2 ANQGSEA. The CDR3 nucleotides are TGCAGCGGTCAGGAAAACTATGGCTACACCTTC. As protein: CSGQENYGYTF.

This chain links TRBV21-1 with TRBJ2-3; the table calls TRBD2, which could not be checked here. TRBV21-1 has pseudogene status. The CDR3 sequence is 17 residues long. The CDR3 DNA follows: TGTGCCAGCAGCATTACTCCCACTAGCGGTTGCACAGATACGCAGTATTTT. It yields the protein CASSITPTSGCTDTQYF.

The V call is TRBV28, the J call TRBJ1-5; D remains unclear. The V end was cut by 6 bases, the J end by 1 base, with 7 bases between. This CDR3 region has 13 residues. CDR1 and CDR2 from the germline V gene are MDHEN and SYDVKM. The CDR3, as DNA: TGTGCCAGCAGATCCGGGAGCAATCAGCCCCAGCATTTT. Amino acids: CASRSGSNQPQHF.

The chain has TRBV7-9 and TRBJ2-1; 12 bases line up with TRBD2. The CDR3 is 15 amino acids. The V gene's germline CDR1 is SEHNR and CDR2 FQNEAQ (reference sequence). The trim removed 6 bases at V and 8 bases at J, leaving 8 bases unmatched. The CDR3 here is CASSSPGLAGYEQFF. CDR3 bases: TGTGCCAGCAGTTCTCCAGGACTAGCGGGATATGAGCAGTTCTTC.

This sequence joins TRBV4-3 and TRBJ1-4, with 10 bases aligning to TRBD1. Trimming cost V 3 bases and J 10 bases; bases outside gene matches: 8. The CDR3 sequence is 15 residues long. Germline-derived CDR1 and CDR2 are LGHNA and YSLEER. CDR3 nucleotides: TGCGCCAGCAGCCAGGAGCGGGACAGGGGTAGAAAACTGTTTTTT. Protein: CASSQERDRGRKLFF.

V usage is TRBV5-1 and J usage is TRBJ1-4; D remains ambiguous. Trimming removed 3 bases from V and 5 bases from J, with 11 bases in between. The CDR3 is made up of 14 amino acids. The germline V gene encodes CDR1 SGHRS and CDR2 YFSETQ. The CDR3, as DNA: TGCGCCAGCAGCTACGGATTATCGAATGAAAAACTGTTTTTT. Amino acid sequence: CASSYGLSNEKLFF.

The rearrangement uses TRBV28 and TRBJ2-5; TRBD2 matches 13 bases. V shed 6 bases, J shed 1 base, and the junction held 5 bases outside the gene matches. The CDR3 is 16 amino acids. Germline CDR1 MDHEN, CDR2 SYDVKM. The CDR3 is CASRRGLAGSQETQYF. The CDR3, as DNA: TGTGCCAGCAGACGGGGACTAGCGGGGAGCCAAGAGACCCAGTACTTC.

This chain connects TRBV7-6 to TRBJ1-4, with 10 bases aligning to TRBD1. This CDR3 region has 15 residues. CDR1 is SGHVS, CDR2 FNYEAQ, per germline. Trimming took 5 bases from V and 4 from J; bases not matched to a gene: 4. The CDR3 DNA reads as TGTGCCAGCAGCCTGGACAGGGGGATTAATGAAAAACTGTTTTTT. Amino acids: CASSLDRGINEKLFF.

The chain recombines TRBV7-2 with TRBJ2-1, with D possibly being TRBD2 (5 bases). The CDR3 runs 13 residues. V lost 4 bases and J 10 bases, leaving 14 bases between the germline ends. Germline V gene lookup returns CDR1 SGHTA and CDR2 FQGNSA. The CDR3: CASSSSWRLEQFF. CDR3 bases: TGTGCCAGCAGCTCTAGCTGGAGGCTGGAGCAGTTCTTC.

The gene calls are TRBV10-3 and TRBJ2-6; D call uncertain. The CDR3 is made up of 14 amino acids. Germline V gene sequence: CDR1 ENHRY, CDR2 SYGVKD. V lost 2 bases and J 0 bases, leaving 2 bases between the germline ends. CDR3 region: CAISETSGANVLTF. For the CDR3, the DNA is TGTGCCATCAGTGAGACCTCTGGGGCCAACGTCCTGACTTTC.

This clone was observed a handful of times. The chain carries TRBV3-1 (or the pseudogene TRBV3-2) and TRBJ2-1; D remains unclear. V dropped 6 bases and J dropped 4 bases, with 16 bases sitting between them. The CDR3 extends over 15 amino acids. The germline V gene has CDR1 LGHDT and CDR2 YNNKEL (reference sequence). CDR3 in DNA: TGTGCCAGCAGGCGCCGCACTAATGTATACAATGAGCAGTTCTTC. Translating it yields CASRRRTNVYNEQFF.

The rearrangement joins TRBV27 to TRBJ2-7; 10 positions agree with TRBD2. With V trimmed by 5 bases and J by 3 bases, 7 bases remained unmatched. Per germline, CDR1 MNHEY and CDR2 SMNVEV (reference sequence). The CDR3 length is 15 residues. CDR3: CASSPWTSGSYEQYF. In nucleotides, the CDR3 is TGTGCCAGCAGTCCCTGGACTAGCGGCAGCTACGAGCAGTACTTC.